These 16 T cell receptor beta chains originate from one sample sequenced in a study of regulatory T cells in long-lasting Graves disease. Building of the TCR beta libraries involved iRepertoire HTBI primers and Arm-PCR of CDR3 regions. TCRdb ran MiXCR on the multiplex PCR reads and lists one entry per CDR3 protein. The table lists over 200,000 distinct CDR3 sequences, 18% of them singletons. Time point specified: newly diagnosed GD, antithyroid drugs for less than 3 months. The TCR library was prepared using RNA isolated from PBMCs. In addition, the sample was reused for a study of T cells in Graves' hyperthyroidism and ophthalmopathy.

Sequencing was performed on peripheral blood mononuclear cells (PBMCs), taken at new diagnosis, from a patient treated with antithyroid drugs. The origin of the receptors is a woman in her 30s with Graves disease.

As regards this clonotype: This likely reflects a read error, since a far larger clone is one base away. V is TRBV11-2 and J is TRBJ1-5; D remains unclear. Trimming removed 5 bases at V and 3 bases at J, with 8 bases between. The CDR3 length is 13 residues. Germline loops: CDR1 SGHAT, CDR2 FQNNGV. The CDR3: CASSLADNQPQHF. Written as DNA, the CDR3 is TGTGCCAGCAGCCTAGCGGACAATCAGCCCCAGCATTTT.

This clonotype has at least ten counts. CDR3 nucleotide sequence: TGTGCCAGCAGCTTAGGGCTAGCGGGTTCTACCGGCGCCTACGAGCAGTACTTC. Translated, it gives CASSLGLAGSTGAYEQYF. The chain carries TRBV11-2 and TRBJ2-7; 8 bases match TRBD2. Germline trimming cut 1 base from V and 2 bases from J; bases unmatched to any gene: 13. This CDR3 has 18 amino acids. CDR1 is SGHAT, CDR2 FQNNGV, per germline.

The J gene is TRBJ1-2, the V gene TRBV7-2; 7 bases are shared with TRBD1. CDR1 and CDR2 from the germline V gene are SGHTA and FQGNSA. The CDR3 is 16 amino acids. Trimming cost V 3 bases and J 4 bases; bases outside gene matches: 11. CDR3: CASSFDRAPESYGYTF. In DNA, the CDR3 is TGTGCCAGCAGCTTTGACAGGGCCCCTGAATCCTATGGCTACACCTTC.

With respect to this clonotype: A much more abundant neighbour one base away suggests this may be a read error. V and J are TRBV4-2 and TRBJ1-1; D is undetermined. This CDR3 comprises 14 residues. The V gene's germline CDR1 is LGHNA and CDR2 YNFKEQ. The CDR3 loop is CASSQVYRNTEALF. The CDR3 DNA follows: TGTGCCAGCAGCCAAGTTTATCGGAACACTGAAGCTCTCTTT.

Ten or more counts support this clonotype. CDR3 sequence: CASSEWSNTEAFF. CDR3 coding DNA: TGTGCCAGCAGTGAATGGAGCAACACTGAAGCTTTCTTT. The rearrangement uses TRBV2 and TRBJ1-1; D unclear. The CDR3 is 13 residues long. The germline CDR1 and CDR2 sequences are SNHLY and FYNNEI. Trimming pared 2 bases from V and 2 bases from J, leaving 6 bases between.

V is TRBV12-3 or TRBV12-4 and J is TRBJ2-1, with D hard to call. V lost 5 bases and J lost 5, with 22 bases in between. This CDR3 has 17 residues. The CDR3 region is CASSTRHLPTHHNEQFF. DNA of the CDR3: TGTGCCAGCAGTACCCGACACCTACCCACTCACCACAATGAGCAGTTCTTC.

Points on this clonotype: Because the CDR3's place on the DNA is in doubt, the DNA is left out and the CDR3 is given as listed by TCRdb. The chain uses TRBV29-1 and TRBJ1-1; no check of the table's D call, TRBD1, against the DNA was made. The CDR3 adds up to 22 amino acids, both ends counted. The V gene's germline CDR1 is SQVTM and CDR2 ANQGSEA. CDR3 residues: CSCHDQTGSRTQYFGPGTEAFF.

This clonotype has a count of ten or more. The rearrangement joins TRBV19 to TRBJ1-3; no clear D gene. CDR1 is LNHDA and CDR2 is SQIVND in the germline V gene (reference sequence). V lost 3 bases to trimming and J lost 2 bases, with 8 bases between them. This CDR3 spans 14 amino acids. The DNA of the CDR3 is TGTGCCAGTAGTATGACGGCGACTGGAAACACCATATATTTT. Residues: CASSMTATGNTIYF.

The V call is TRBV25-1, the J call TRBJ1-2; 8 bases align to TRBD1. This CDR3 has 13 amino acids. V dropped 6 bases and J dropped 3; count of bases not matched to a gene: 3. The germline V gene has CDR1 MGHDK and CDR2 SYGVNS. CDR3: CASSTGGDYGYTF. The CDR3, as DNA: TGTGCCAGCAGCACAGGGGGGGACTATGGCTACACCTTC.

The table lists this clonotype with many counts. The CDR3 DNA follows: TGTGCCAGCAGCCCCCTCGGGAGGGAAAATCAGCCCCAGCATTTT. The encoded protein is CASSPLGRENQPQHF. This chain joins TRBV6-1 and TRBJ1-5, with D unresolved. The CDR3 contains 15 residues. Germline CDR1 MNHNS, CDR2 SASEGT. V was cut by 6 bases and J by 4 bases, with 16 bases left in between.

This clonotype was seen many times. The V and J genes are TRBV2 and TRBJ1-2, with D unresolved. The CDR3 contains 17 residues. Deletions cut 5 bases from V and 2 bases from J, with 21 bases between. Germline CDR1 SNHLY, CDR2 FYNNEI. CDR3 amino acids: CASSIPTKTPSNYGYTF. The CDR3 coding sequence is TGTGCCAGCAGTATCCCCACCAAGACCCCTTCAAACTATGGCTACACCTTC. Drawing the rest from reference TRBV2 and TRBJ1-2, the complete variable domain is EPEVTQTPSHQVTQMGQEVILRCVPISNHLYFYWYRQILGQKVEFLVSFYNNEISEKSEIFDDQFSVERPDGSNFTLKIRSTKLEDSAMYFCASSIPTKTPSNYGYTFGSGTRLTVV.

Ten or more counts support this clonotype. This chain joins TRBV11-2 and TRBJ2-7; 8 bases match TRBD2. Germline values: CDR1 SGHAT, CDR2 FQNNGV. The CDR3 consists of 13 residues. Trimming at V came to 2 bases and at J to 6 bases, leaving 3 bases not matched to a gene. CDR3 sequence: CASSLTGGGEQYF. The CDR3 bases are TGTGCCAGCAGCTTAACGGGAGGGGGCGAGCAGTACTTC.

The rearrangement links TRBV10-3 to TRBJ2-4; D is unresolved. V was clipped by 0 bases and J by 4 bases, with 7 bases between them. The CDR3 spans 14 residues. Germline V gives CDR1 ENHRY, CDR2 SYGVKD. The CDR3 loop reads CAISESVMKNIQYF. The CDR3, as DNA: TGTGCCATCAGTGAGTCAGTAATGAAAAACATTCAGTACTTC.

This clonotype was seen repeatedly, ten times or more. This chain uses TRBV20-1 with TRBJ2-3, with 15 positions matching TRBD2. Per germline, CDR1 DFQATT and CDR2 SNEGSKA (reference sequence). Trimming removed 6 bases from V and 5 bases from J; junction bases left unmatched: 15. The CDR3 spans 18 residues. The CDR3 nucleotides are TGCAGTGCCATCTCGTATCGGACTAGCGGGGGGGCGGGAGATACGCAGTATTTT. Translating gives CSAISYRTSGGAGDTQYF.

This clonotype was picked up many times. The CDR3 is CASSLRQGMVGNTIYF. For the CDR3, the DNA is TGTGCCAGCAGCTTACGACAGGGGATGGTTGGAAACACCATATATTTT. The V and J genes are TRBV5-5 and TRBJ1-3, with 8 bases aligning to TRBD1. J gave up 3 bases and V 2 bases, and 7 bases lay outside the gene matches. This CDR3 has 16 residues. Germline V CDR1 and CDR2: SGHKS, YYEKEE (reference sequence).

This clonotype showed up many times. The genes are TRBV2 and TRBJ2-4; D gene uncertain. The length of the CDR3 is 13 residues. V was pared by 7 bases and J by 2 bases, with 9 bases between. In germline, CDR1 is SNHLY, CDR2 FYNNEI. The CDR3: CASKEHPKNIQYF. CDR3 nucleotides: TGTGCCAGCAAAGAGCACCCCAAAAACATTCAGTACTTC.